The 17 T cell receptor beta chains below were found in one sample sequenced in a study of T cell clones after liver transplantation. Repertoires were generated with immunoSEQ multiplex PCR, while TCRdb's copy carries only in-frame clones and drops some. The sample has about 9,900 clones; over 75% are singletons. The source was CD8+ T cells from blood, collected before liver transplant. The receptors originated from a human donor who received a liver transplant.

This chain connects TRBV2 to TRBJ1-2; 8 nucleotides line up with TRBD1. Trimming removed 8 bases from V and 2 bases from J; junction bases left unmatched: 10. Germline V gene lookup returns CDR1 SNHLY and CDR2 FYNNEI. CDR3 length: 15 amino acids. The CDR3 region is CASPIWGQANYGYTF. CDR3 bases: TGTGCCAGCCCAATTTGGGGACAGGCCAACTATGGCTACACCTTC.

This chain connects TRBV7-9 to TRBJ2-7; D is possibly TRBD2 (6 bases). V was pared by 4 bases and J by 2 bases, with 9 bases between. Per the germline V gene, CDR1 is SEHNR and CDR2 is FQNEAQ (reference sequence). The CDR3 length is 13 residues. The CDR3 protein is CASSSLAAYEQYF. The CDR3 DNA reads TGTGCCAGCAGCTCACTAGCCGCCTACGAGCAGTACTTC.

J is TRBJ2-1 and V is TRBV29-1; 8 nucleotides match TRBD1. The CDR3 has 13 amino acids. CDR1 is SQVTM and CDR2 is ANQGSEA in the germline V gene. CDR3 amino acids: CSAWDRYLGEQFF. For the CDR3, the DNA is TGCAGTGCGTGGGACAGGTATTTAGGTGAGCAGTTCTTC.

The chain joins TRBV6-1 to TRBJ2-7, with TRBD2 as a possible D gene (6 bases). The CDR3 totals 11 residues. Looked up from germline, CDR1 is MNHNS and CDR2 is SASEGT. V was pared by 7 bases and J by 7 bases, with 11 bases between. CDR3 loop: CASTPGGEQYF. In nucleotides, the CDR3 is TGTGCCAGCACTCCAGGAGGGGAGCAGTACTTC.

This sequence joins TRBV6-1 and TRBJ2-7; D may be TRBD1 (6 bases). The CDR3 runs to 11 residues. Trimming pared 11 bases from V and 3 bases from J, leaving 11 bases between. Germline CDR1 reads MNHNS; CDR2 reads SASEGT. The CDR3 DNA reads as TGTGCCCTCAGACAGGACTACGAGCAGTACTTC. Amino acid sequence: CALRQDYEQYF.

The chain uses TRBV15 and TRBJ1-5; D perhaps matches TRBD1 (5 bases). Between the trimmed V and J ends, which lost 3 bases and 7 bases, there was a span of 28 bases. CDR3 size: 19 residues. CDR1 and CDR2 (germline): LNHNV, YYDKDF (reference sequence). CDR3 coding DNA: TGTGCCACCAGCAGCTCAAGGTTTCCCGGGCAGACATGGGGGCAGCCCCAGCATTTT. It specifies CATSSSRFPGQTWGQPQHF.

The rearrangement joins TRBV11-2 to TRBJ2-2; D remains ambiguous. V lost 2 bases to trimming and J lost 7 bases, with 14 bases between them. The CDR3 has 15 residues. CDR1 is SGHAT and CDR2 is FQNNGV in the germline V gene. CDR3 in amino acids: CASSLRSLWGGELFF. The CDR3 region has the DNA TGTGCCAGCAGCTTAAGGAGTCTCTGGGGCGGGGAGCTGTTTTTT. The full variable domain, completed using reference TRBV11-2 and TRBJ2-2, is EAGVAQSPRYKIIEKRQSVAFWCNPISGHATLYWYQQILGQGPKLLIQFQNNGVVDDSQLPKDRFSAERLKGVDSTLKIQPAKLEDSAVYLCASSLRSLWGGELFFGEGSRLTVL.

This chain uses TRBV10-3 with TRBJ2-7; 9 bases agree with TRBD2. Germline lookup yields CDR1 ENHRY and CDR2 SYGVKD. The CDR3 has 17 residues. The V gene end was trimmed by 0 bases and the J gene end by 2 bases; junction bases not matched to a gene: 8. DNA for the CDR3: TGTGCCATCAGTGAGTCGGAAGGACTAGCGAGTGCCTACGAGCAGTACTTC. Protein product: CAISESEGLASAYEQYF.

V and J are TRBV28 and TRBJ2-1, with no clear D. The CDR3 loop spans 20 amino acids. The ends were cut back, 3 bases at V and 0 bases at J, with 24 bases in the middle. Germline V gene lookup returns CDR1 MDHEN and CDR2 SYDVKM. The CDR3: CASSFPKDPSARSSYNEQFF. The CDR3, as DNA: TGTGCCAGCAGTTTTCCAAAGGACCCCTCGGCGAGAAGCTCCTACAATGAGCAGTTCTTC.

V usage is TRBV13 and J usage is TRBJ2-5; tentative D call: TRBD2 (5 bases). CDR1 is PRHDT and CDR2 is FYEKMQ in the germline V gene (reference sequence). Trimming left V 5 bases short and J 2 bases short, with 12 bases between. CDR3 length: 14 amino acids. In DNA, the CDR3 is TGTGCCAGCAGCACCCGGGGAAAGCAAGAGACCCAGTACTTC. This codes for CASSTRGKQETQYF.

In this sample, this clone turned up a few times. The gene calls are TRBV4-1 and TRBJ1-3; D is unclear. CDR1 is MGHRA, CDR2 YSYEKL, per germline. The CDR3 has 14 amino acids. Deletions cut 2 bases from V and 0 bases from J, with 5 bases between. The CDR3 loop reads CASSQPSSGNTIYF. In DNA form, the CDR3 reads TGCGCCAGCAGCCAACCAAGCTCTGGAAACACCATATATTTT.

The CDR3 region has the DNA TGTGCCAGTAGTATCCAGGGGAACTCCCACGAAGCTTTCTTT. Translation: CASSIQGNSHEAFF. This chain uses TRBV19 with TRBJ1-1; possible D gene TRBD1, 6 bases. V was cut by 3 bases and J by 8 bases, with 16 bases left in between. The CDR3 has 14 amino acids. Per germline, CDR1 LNHDA and CDR2 SQIVND (reference sequence).

The chain joins TRBV27 to TRBJ2-7; perhaps TRBD1 as D (5 bases). CDR1 and CDR2 from the germline V gene are MNHEY and SMNVEV (reference sequence). The CDR3 is 14 amino acids. V was clipped by 0 bases and J by 7 bases, with 13 bases between them. The CDR3 coding sequence is TGTGCCAGCAGTTTATCCAGGGAAGGGGATGAGCAGTACTTC. Protein sequence: CASSLSREGDEQYF.

V gene TRBV2 combines with J gene TRBJ1-1, with a tentative D call TRBD1 (6 bases). In germline, CDR1 is SNHLY, CDR2 FYNNEI. Between the trimmed V and J ends, which lost 5 bases and 5 bases, there was a span of 12 bases. This CDR3 spans 13 amino acids. CDR3 amino acids: CASSPDSRTEAFF. The DNA of the CDR3 is TGTGCCAGCAGTCCGGACAGCAGGACTGAAGCTTTCTTT.

This CDR3 is CASSEVFGQGNSYEQYF. The CDR3 DNA reads TGTGCCAGCAGTGAAGTTTTTGGACAGGGGAACTCCTACGAGCAGTACTTC. The chain joins TRBV2 to TRBJ2-7, with 9 bases fitting TRBD1. Per germline, CDR1 SNHLY and CDR2 FYNNEI. Trimming took 1 base from V and 0 from J; bases not matched to a gene: 7. The CDR3 runs 17 residues.

The chain carries TRBV9 and TRBJ2-3; 8 bases align to TRBD2. Trimming cost V 2 bases and J 1 base; bases outside gene matches: 3. The CDR3 has 15 amino acids. Germline CDR1 and CDR2: SGDLS and YYNGEE. The CDR3 DNA sequence: TGTGCCAGCAGCGTCTTTAGCGGGGGCACAGATACGCAGTATTTT. Translated: CASSVFSGGTDTQYF.

This chain connects TRBV9 to TRBJ1-1; TRBD1 matches 7 bases. Unmatched junction bases numbered 14, after V lost 3 bases and J lost 0 bases. Per the germline V gene, CDR1 is SGDLS and CDR2 is YYNGEE. This CDR3 spans 18 amino acids. In DNA, the CDR3 is TGTGCCAGCAGCGGTCCCGGGACAGCCTACCCCCTGAACACTGAAGCTTTCTTT. Encoded protein: CASSGPGTAYPLNTEAFF.